Following are 13 T cell receptor beta chains from one sample sequenced in a study of TIL therapy for anti-PD-1-resistant metastatic lung cancer. The time point denotes: pre-treatment sample, taken before nivolumab and TIL therapy. The libraries were made with immunoSEQ v3. The assay was immunoSEQ multiplex PCR, and TCRdb's table has in-frame clones only and misses some. The profile shows about 46,000 clones, 80% to 90% of them singletons. The material sequenced was blood, taken at baseline. The receptors stem from a person between 25 and 80 years old with non-small cell lung cancer.

The V call is TRBV24-1, the J call TRBJ2-3; the match to TRBD2 covers 7 bases. Germline V CDR1 and CDR2: KGHDR, SFDVKD. This CDR3 contains 18 residues. V lost 9 bases and J lost 6; bases outside the gene matches: 23. The CDR3 DNA follows: TGTGCCACCCACCGGGACGCACCTATTAGGCGGGAGCTGGATACGCAGTATTTT. Translated: CATHRDAPIRRELDTQYF.

The rearrangement joins TRBV24-1 to TRBJ2-1; 8 bases line up with TRBD1. The CDR3 is made up of 15 amino acids. J gave up 4 bases and V 5 bases, and 6 bases lay outside the gene matches. CDR1 and CDR2 (germline): KGHDR, SFDVKD. CDR3 region: CATSVDRGLYNEQFF. The CDR3 DNA reads as TGTGCCACCAGTGTCGACAGGGGCCTTTACAATGAGCAGTTCTTC.

The V gene is TRBV24-1, the J gene TRBJ1-2; 7 nucleotides line up with TRBD1. Germline V gives CDR1 KGHDR, CDR2 SFDVKD. V was pared by 5 bases and J by 8 bases, with 7 bases of the junction left unmatched. This CDR3 spans 13 amino acids. The DNA for the CDR3 is TGTGCCACCAGTGCGGGACAGCAAGGCGGCTACACCTTC. Translating it yields CATSAGQQGGYTF.

In regard to this clone: The same CDR3 is also encoded by other DNA sequences in this sample. V is TRBV7-3 and J is TRBJ2-3; D unclear. Germline V gene lookup returns CDR1 SGHTA and CDR2 FQGTGA. The CDR3 contains 12 residues. V was cut by 4 bases and J by 1 base, with 3 bases left in between. This chain's CDR3 is CASSSGTDTQYF. The CDR3 DNA reads as TGTGCCAGCAGCTCCGGCACAGATACGCAGTATTTT.

The rearrangement links TRBV28 to TRBJ2-4, with 7 bases that match TRBD1. Germline CDR1 and CDR2: MDHEN and SYDVKM. After removal of 6 bases from V and 4 bases from J, the junction contained 9 bases not matched to a gene. The length of the CDR3 is 15 residues. The CDR3 loop is CASRDFDRAKNIQYF. In DNA, the CDR3 is TGTGCCAGCAGAGACTTTGACAGGGCTAAAAACATTCAGTACTTC.

The chain links TRBV10-2 to TRBJ1-2; D may be TRBD1 (5 bases). Germline CDR1 reads WSHSY; CDR2 reads SAAADI. CDR3 length equals 14 residues. The germline V and J ends were trimmed by 7 bases and 2 bases, with 14 bases remaining between them. CDR3 DNA: TGCGCCAGCACTCCAAGAGGGGAAAACTATGGCTACACCTTC. It codes for CASTPRGENYGYTF.

The chain couples TRBV28 to TRBJ1-4, with D possibly being TRBD1 (5 bases). This CDR3 has 15 residues. V dropped 4 bases and J dropped 0 bases, with 9 bases sitting between them. The germline V gene encodes CDR1 MDHEN and CDR2 SYDVKM. CDR3 in DNA: TGTGCCAGCAGTTGGGGGGGGGCAACTAATGAAAAACTGTTTTTT. It translates to CASSWGGATNEKLFF.

V and J are TRBV3-1 (or the pseudogene TRBV3-2) and TRBJ2-7, with D possibly being TRBD2 (6 bases). Germline assignment: CDR1 LGHDT and CDR2 YNNKEL (reference sequence). The CDR3 has 15 residues. Trimming stripped 1 base from V and 2 bases from J, with 12 bases between. DNA of the CDR3: TGTGCCAGCAGCCAAGGTCTCATAGCGGCCTACGAGCAGTACTTC. This sequence encodes CASSQGLIAAYEQYF.

The rearrangement joins TRBV27 to TRBJ2-1; D may be TRBD1 (5 bases). Germline assignment: CDR1 MNHEY and CDR2 SMNVEV (reference sequence). The CDR3 has 16 amino acids. V was clipped by 5 bases and J by 4 bases, with 18 bases between them. The DNA of the CDR3 is TGTGCCAGCAGTGCCAGGGCCGGAGTGGTGTACAATGAGCAGTTCTTC. It encodes CASSARAGVVYNEQFF.

The chain uses TRBV18 and TRBJ2-7; TRBD1 matches at 9 bases. The CDR3 totals 12 residues. With V trimmed by 3 bases and J by 12 bases, 6 bases remained unmatched. Germline CDR1 reads KGHSH; CDR2 reads LQKENI. This chain's CDR3 is CASSPPGQGLYF. As DNA, the CDR3 is TGTGCCAGCTCACCTCCGGGACAGGGTCTGTACTTC.

CDR3 residues: CASRPGDNTGELFF. The CDR3 nucleotides are TGCGCCAGCAGGCCGGGAGACAACACCGGGGAGCTGTTTTTT. The chain joins TRBV10-2 to TRBJ2-2; a weak D match, TRBD2 (6 bases). Trimming cost V 6 bases and J 2 bases, with 10 bases left between them. The CDR3 spans 14 residues. Germline CDR1 and CDR2: WSHSY and SAAADI.

The chain couples TRBV28 to TRBJ1-4; D is perhaps TRBD1 (5 bases). With 3 bases removed from V and 7 bases from J, the gap between germline ends came to 12 bases. The CDR3 spans 14 residues. Germline CDR1 MDHEN, CDR2 SYDVKM. The CDR3 DNA is TGTGCCAGCAGTTTTCGGGAGAGGGGTGAAAAACTGTTTTTT. Encoded protein: CASSFRERGEKLFF.

The V and J genes are TRBV19 and TRBJ2-3; TRBD1 agrees at 7 bases. The CDR3 runs 16 residues. The ends lost 4 bases at V and 1 base at J; junction bases unmatched: 8. CDR1 and CDR2 from the germline V gene are LNHDA and SQIVND (reference sequence). Written as DNA, the CDR3 is TGTGCCAGTAGTAAGATAGACAGGGACGGCACAGATACGCAGTATTTT. Amino acid sequence: CASSKIDRDGTDTQYF.